A selection of T cell receptor beta chains follows, all from one sample in a study of neurological immune-mediated disorders. Using its own MiXCR run on the 5' RACE reads, TCRdb lists one record per CDR3 protein. The sample has about 50,000 distinct CDR3 sequences; 10% are singletons. What was sequenced was PBMCs. These receptor sequences come from a man aged 65-85 years with HTLV-1-associated myelopathy (HAM/TSP). Both conserved end residues are part of each CDR3. A D gene is named only where the DNA matches it firmly. Size is omitted from some rows. Given values are once, few, many or a class for expanded clones.

>TRBD2|TRBJ2-5|many|TRBV7-2
CASTGGRGETQYF
TGTGCCAGCACGGGCGGGAGGGGAGAGACCCAGTACTTC
>TRBD1|TRBJ1-5|many|TRBV12-3/TRBV12-4
CASSKGGGGQPQHF
TGTGCCAGCAGCAAAGGGGGCGGAGGACAGCCCCAGCATTTT
>TRBD2|TRBJ2-4|many|TRBV20-1
CSARDLGAGVGKNIQYF
TGCAGTGCTAGAGATCTTGGAGCGGGAGTGGGCAAAAACATTCAGTACTTC
>.|TRBJ2-2|many|TRBV6-1
CASSPRVPGELFF
TGTGCCAGCAGCCCCCGGGTCCCCGGGGAGCTGTTTTTT
>.|TRBJ2-5|many|TRBV6-2/TRBV6-3
CASSYTTSTRRRGTQYF
TGTGCCAGCAGTTACACAACGTCCACCCGGCGACGGGGGACCCAGTACTTC
>.|TRBJ2-7|many|TRBV10-3
CAISTSSTYEQYF
TGTGCCATCAGCACCAGCAGCACCTACGAGCAGTACTTC
>TRBD1|TRBJ2-7|many|TRBV25-1
CASSDLQGVGYEQYF
TGTGCCAGCAGTGACCTACAGGGGGTGGGCTACGAGCAGTACTTC
>TRBD2|TRBJ2-5|many|TRBV7-8
CASSSAGGFQTQYF
TGTGCCAGCAGCTCCGCGGGGGGGTTCCAGACCCAGTACTTC
>.|TRBJ1-6|many|TRBV6-2/TRBV6-3
CASGFGTTLHF
TGTGCCAGCGGATTCGGGACCACCCTCCACTTT
>TRBD2|TRBJ2-1|many|TRBV20-1
CSGRGTSGRNEQFF
TGCAGTGGTAGAGGGACTAGCGGGAGAAATGAGCAGTTCTTC
>TRBD1|TRBJ1-6|medium-sized|TRBV4-3
CASSQVGTGVSPLHF
TGCGCCAGCAGCCAAGTGGGAACAGGGGTTTCACCCCTCCACTTT
>.|TRBJ2-1|few|TRBV6-2/TRBV6-3
CASSPPRGSGNEQFF
TGTGCCAGCAGTCCACCCAGAGGGAGTGGAAATGAGCAGTTCTTC
>.|TRBJ1-1|few|TRBV6-2/TRBV6-3
CASSYTFMNTEAFF
TGTGCCAGCAGTTATACCTTCATGAACACTGAAGCTTTCTTT
>.|TRBJ2-1|many|TRBV4-2
CASSQDHGLGEQFF
TGTGCCAGCAGCCAAGATCACGGGCTCGGAGAGCAGTTCTTC
>.|TRBJ2-1|many|TRBV7-3
CASSPGSLAHEQFF
TGTGCCAGCAGCCCCGGTAGTCTAGCCCATGAGCAGTTCTTC
>.|TRBJ2-5|many|TRBV7-8
CASSLAVEMETQYF
TGTGCCAGCAGCTTAGCCGTAGAAATGGAGACCCAGTACTTC
>.|TRBJ2-4|many|TRBV27
CASSKRLGARVNIQYF
TGTGCCAGCAGTAAAAGGTTGGGGGCCAGGGTCAACATTCAGTACTTC
>.|TRBJ2-1|many|TRBV7-9
CASSSTRRRNEQFF
TGTGCCAGCAGCTCGACTAGGCGGCGCAATGAGCAGTTCTTC
>TRBD2|TRBJ2-5|many|TRBV3-1
CASSQGPAGGEETQYF
TGTGCCAGCAGCCAGGGGCCAGCGGGAGGGGAAGAGACCCAGTACTTC
>.|TRBJ2-7|many|TRBV20-1
CSARDPVEWYEQYF
TGCAGTGCTAGAGATCCGGTAGAGTGGTACGAGCAGTACTTC
>.|TRBJ1-3|many|TRBV20-1
CSARDPVAGNTIYF
TGCAGTGCTAGGGACCCGGTCGCTGGAAACACCATATATTTT
>.|TRBJ2-1|many|TRBV6-1
CASSGPGGEQFF
TGTGCCAGCAGTGGTCCCGGGGGTGAGCAGTTCTTC
>.|TRBJ2-5|many|TRBV24-1
CATMEGARETQYF
TGTGCCACCATGGAGGGGGCGCGGGAGACCCAGTACTTC
>.|TRBJ1-1|many|TRBV20-1
CSARRTGPNTEAFF
TGCAGTGCTCGCCGAACGGGCCCTAACACTGAAGCTTTCTTT
>TRBD2|TRBJ2-1|many|TRBV7-6
CASSPGLARGREQFF
TGTGCCAGCAGCCCGGGACTAGCCCGAGGGCGTGAGCAGTTCTTC
>.|TRBJ2-1|many|TRBV5-4
CASSSPLMASVRFF
TGTGCCAGCAGCTCGCCCCTGATGGCAAGCGTGCGGTTCTTC
>.|TRBJ2-3|many|TRBV13
CASSGLADTQYF
TGTGCCAGCAGCGGATTAGCAGATACGCAGTATTTT
>TRBD1|TRBJ1-2|many|TRBV12-3/TRBV12-4
CASSTGQIYGYTF
TGTGCCAGCAGTACGGGACAGATCTATGGCTACACCTTC
>.|TRBJ1-1|few|TRBV7-6
CASSFTPNTEAFF
TGTGCCAGCAGCTTCACACCGAACACTGAAGCTTTCTTT
>.|TRBJ1-1|many|TRBV3-1
CASSHSLRAFF
TGTGCCAGCAGTCATTCACTGAGGGCTTTCTTT
>TRBD2|TRBJ2-1|many|TRBV6-6
CASSYDTVGFGTSGNEQFF
TGTGCCAGCAGTTACGATACGGTTGGTTTTGGGACTAGCGGGAATGAGCAGTTCTTC
>.|TRBJ2-5|many|TRBV5-1
CASSLDFETQYF
TGCGCCAGCAGCTTGGATTTTGAGACCCAGTACTTC
>.|TRBJ1-5|many|TRBV2
CASRERENQPQHF
TGTGCCAGCAGAGAGAGGGAGAATCAGCCCCAGCATTTT
>TRBD2|TRBJ2-5|many|TRBV18
CASSQAGAASQETQYF
TGTGCCAGCTCACAAGCGGGAGCGGCAAGCCAAGAGACCCAGTACTTC
>TRBD1|TRBJ2-2|few|TRBV28
CASLGQPNTGELFF
TGTGCCAGCCTGGGACAGCCGAACACCGGGGAGCTGTTTTTT
>TRBD2|TRBJ2-1|many|TRBV15
CATSRGGLAGYNEQFF
TGTGCCACCAGCCGGGGGGGACTAGCGGGATACAATGAGCAGTTCTTC
>TRBD1|TRBJ2-1|many|TRBV7-8
CASRDRSWERYVSEQFF
TGTGCCAGCAGGGACAGGTCGTGGGAGAGGTATGTGAGTGAGCAGTTCTTC
>.|TRBJ2-2|many|TRBV20-1
CSARVNGGGGPNTGELFF
TGCAGTGCTAGGGTCAACGGAGGGGGAGGGCCGAACACCGGGGAGCTGTTTTTT
>.|TRBJ1-2|many|TRBV7-2
CASSSLDGRWGYTF
TGTGCCAGCAGCTCCCTGGACGGTCGCTGGGGCTACACCTTC
>.|TRBJ2-3|many|TRBV5-1
CASSLGAGPTDTQYF
TGCGCCAGCAGCTTGGGTGCGGGACCCACAGATACGCAGTATTTT
>TRBD2|TRBJ2-5|many|TRBV20-1
CSAPKPGLAEETQYF
TGCAGTGCCCCAAAACCGGGACTAGCGGAAGAGACCCAGTACTTC
>.|TRBJ1-5|many|TRBV12-3/TRBV12-4
CASSGLWSNQPQHF
TGTGCCAGCTCGGGGTTATGGAGCAATCAGCCCCAGCATTTT
>TRBD2|TRBJ2-1|many|TRBV7-8
CASSPGLAGAYNTHNEQFF
TGTGCCAGCAGCCCCGGACTAGCGGGAGCCTACAATACGCACAATGAGCAGTTCTTC
>.|TRBJ2-5|many|TRBV3-1
CASSLLGTGGETQYF
TGTGCCAGCAGCCTCCTCGGGACTGGGGGGGAGACCCAGTACTTC
>.|TRBJ2-2|many|TRBV7-2
CASSLARTPTGELFF
TGTGCCAGCAGCTTAGCGAGAACCCCCACCGGGGAGCTGTTTTTT
>.|TRBJ1-1|many|TRBV5-1
CASKVGSMNTEAFF
TGCGCCAGCAAGGTTGGGAGCATGAACACTGAAGCTTTCTTT
>.|TRBJ2-1|many|TRBV7-9
CASSLEQRDEQFF
TGTGCCAGCAGCCTCGAGCAGCGCGATGAGCAGTTCTTC
>.|TRBJ2-5|medium-sized|TRBV20-1
CSADRTNQETQYF
TGCAGTGCTGACAGGACTAACCAAGAGACCCAGTACTTC
>TRBD1|TRBJ1-5|many|TRBV20-1
CSASPGQGDNQPQHF
TGCAGTGCTAGCCCCGGACAGGGTGACAATCAGCCCCAGCATTTT
>TRBD2|TRBJ2-1|many|TRBV6-5
CASHAGTIGNEQFF
TGTGCCAGCCATGCCGGGACTATCGGCAATGAGCAGTTCTTC
>TRBD2|TRBJ2-2|few|TRBV7-2
CASSLRLAGTGELFF
TGTGCCAGCAGCTTACGGCTAGCGGGCACCGGGGAGCTGTTTTTT
>.|TRBJ1-2|few|TRBV27
CASSSAGRINYGYTF
TGTGCCAGCAGTTCCGCCGGACGGATTAACTATGGCTACACCTTC
>TRBD1|TRBJ2-6|many|TRBV5-1
CASSLRQGSGANVLTF
TGCGCCAGCAGCTTAAGACAGGGGTCTGGGGCCAACGTCCTGACTTTC
>TRBD2|TRBJ2-3|.|TRBV10-3
CAIKGLADTQYF
TGTGCCATCAAGGGACTAGCGGATACGCAGTATTTT